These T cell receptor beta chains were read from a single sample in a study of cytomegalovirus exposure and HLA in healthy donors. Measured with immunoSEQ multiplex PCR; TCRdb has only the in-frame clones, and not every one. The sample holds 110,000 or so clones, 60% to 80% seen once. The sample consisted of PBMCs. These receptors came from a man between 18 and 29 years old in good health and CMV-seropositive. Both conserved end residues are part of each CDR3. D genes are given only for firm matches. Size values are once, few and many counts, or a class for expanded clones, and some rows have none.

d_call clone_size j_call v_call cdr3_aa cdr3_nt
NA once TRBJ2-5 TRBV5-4 CASSLFLARETQYF TGTGCCAGCAGCTTGTTTCTAGCAAGGGAGACCCAGTACTTC
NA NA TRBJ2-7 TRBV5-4 CASAPSGTKSYEQYF TGTGCCAGCGCACCGTCGGGGACAAAAAGCTACGAGCAGTACTTC
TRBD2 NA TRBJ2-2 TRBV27 CASSYSGGAGELFF TGTGCCAGCAGTTATAGCGGGGGGGCCGGGGAGCTGTTTTTT
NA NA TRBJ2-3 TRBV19 CASTFAQGGYTQYF TGTGCCAGTACTTTCGCGCAGGGGGGCTATACGCAGTATTTT
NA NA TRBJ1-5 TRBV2 CASRGGTNSQPQHF TGTGCCAGCAGGGGGGGGACAAACAGTCAGCCCCAGCATTTT
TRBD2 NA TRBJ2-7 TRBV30 CAWRGGGGGSYEQYF TGTGCCTGGAGGGGAGGTGGGGGGGGATCCTACGAGCAGTACTTC
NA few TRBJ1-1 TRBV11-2 CASSLDLARKAFF TGTGCCAGCAGCTTAGACCTCGCTAGGAAAGCTTTCTTT
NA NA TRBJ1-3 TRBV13 CASSLGGRGRNAIYF TGTGCCAGCAGCTTAGGCGGCAGGGGAAGAAACGCCATATATTTT
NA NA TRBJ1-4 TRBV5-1 CASSLGWGGENEKLFF TGCGCCAGCAGCTTGGGATGGGGCGGCGAAAATGAAAAACTGTTTTTT
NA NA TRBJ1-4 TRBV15 CATSDRSSNEKLFF TGTGCCACCAGCGACAGGTCCTCCAATGAAAAACTGTTTTTT